Listed below are T cell receptor beta chains from one sample, sequenced in a study of blood T cells in healthy people across ages. TCRdb recomputed calls from the 5' RACE reads with MiXCR, one row per CDR3 protein. In the table there are fewer than 1,000,000 distinct CDR3 sequences, around 42% of which are singletons. The sequenced sample was blood. These receptors were taken from a man in his 60s in good health. The CDR3 runs from the conserved cysteine through the conserved F or W. D genes are given only for firm matches. Size values are once, few and many counts, or a class for expanded clones, and some rows have none.

v_call	j_call	d_call	clone_size	cdr3_nt	cdr3_aa
TRBV7-3	TRBJ2-2	TRBD1	few	TGTGCCAGCGGTCTTAGGACAGGGAATACCGGGGAGCTGTTTTTT	CASGLRTGNTGELFF
TRBV3-1	TRBJ2-1	NA	few	TGTGCCAGCAGAAAAGCCCGGGGCAATGAGCAGTTCTTC	CASRKARGNEQFF
TRBV15	TRBJ1-5	NA	NA	TGTGCCACCAGCAGAGATGGGGGGGAATTCGATCAGCCCCAGCATTTT	CATSRDGGEFDQPQHF
TRBV10-3	TRBJ2-1	NA	few	TGTGCCATCATGGGAGACAATGAGCAGTTCTTC	CAIMGDNEQFF
TRBV20-1	TRBJ2-5	NA	NA	TGCAGTGCTAGAGATGAAGCCATAATCGATGAGCAGTACTTC	CSARDEAIIDEQYF
TRBV4-1	TRBJ2-1	TRBD1	NA	TGCGCCAGCAGCCAATCCCCCGGACAGGGCTACAATGAGCAGTTCTTC	CASSQSPGQGYNEQFF
TRBV24-1	TRBJ2-5	NA	few	TGTGCCACCAGTGATCCCACCGGGGGTAAAGAGACCCAGTACTTC	CATSDPTGGKETQYF
TRBV14	TRBJ2-5	NA	NA	TGTGCCAGCAGCCAAGATTTGACTGATGAAGAGACCCAGTACTTC	CASSQDLTDEETQYF
TRBV25-1	TRBJ2-5	NA	NA	TGTGCCAGCAGTGAAGGACCTCAAGAGACCCAGTACTTC	CASSEGPQETQYF
TRBV24-1	TRBJ2-5	NA	NA	TGTGCCACCAGTGATCCAGGGGCCGAGACCCAGTACTTC	CATSDPGAETQYF
TRBV6-1	TRBJ2-7	NA	NA	TGTGCCATCGATAAAGGCCCGTACAATGAGCAGTACTTC	CAIDKGPYNEQYF
TRBV5-5	TRBJ2-7	TRBD2	NA	TGTGCCAGCAGCTTGGATGCGGGATTGCGGGGGGTTTCCTACGAGCAGTACTTC	CASSLDAGLRGVSYEQYF
TRBV12-3/TRBV12-4	TRBJ1-5	NA	NA	TGTGCCAGCAGTTTACCAGAAGAATATAATCAGCCCCAGCATTTT	CASSLPEEYNQPQHF
TRBV18	TRBJ2-1	TRBD2	NA	TGTGCCAGCTCATTGCGGGTTGCAAGCGGGGGGACCTACAATGAGCAGTTCTTC	CASSLRVASGGTYNEQFF
TRBV20-1	TRBJ2-5	TRBD2	many	TGCAGTGCTATCGAGGACCCGGGGACTAGCCAAGAGACCCAGTACTTC	CSAIEDPGTSQETQYF
TRBV7-2	TRBJ2-6	NA	few	TGTGCCAGCAGCTTAGATAACATGGCCAACGTCCTGACTTTC	CASSLDNMANVLTF
TRBV2	TRBJ2-1	TRBD2	NA	TGTGCCAGCGGTGGGAGAGCGGGGTGGAATGAGCAGTTCTTC	CASGGRAGWNEQFF
TRBV12-3/TRBV12-4	TRBJ2-5	TRBD2	few	TGTGCCAGCAGTATCTTACTAGCGGGGGTACCAGGGACCCAGTACTTC	CASSILLAGVPGTQYF
TRBV20-1	TRBJ1-2	NA	NA	TGCAGTGCTAGAGATCTGGGGGTTGAGTATGGCTACACCTTC	CSARDLGVEYGYTF
TRBV15	TRBJ2-3	NA	NA	TGTGCCACCAGCAGGGCTCCGCCAGATACGCAGTATTTT	CATSRAPPDTQYF
TRBV3-1	TRBJ2-7	NA	NA	TGTGCCGGCAGCCAAGGGGTCCGCTCCTACGAGCAGTACTTC	CAGSQGVRSYEQYF
TRBV5-1	TRBJ1-5	NA	NA	TGCGCCAGCAGGTTGGGGCAGGGAGGAGATCAGCCCCAGCATTTT	CASRLGQGGDQPQHF
TRBV11-2	TRBJ2-3	TRBD2	NA	TGTGCCAGCAGTCCTACGGGGACTAGCGGGTTTAAGCAGTATTTT	CASSPTGTSGFKQYF
TRBV5-1	TRBJ2-5	TRBD2	NA	TGCGCCAGCAGCGCCCTTCCTTTAGCGGGGGGGCAAAAAGAGACCCAGTACTTC	CASSALPLAGGQKETQYF
TRBV9	TRBJ1-2	TRBD1	few	TGTGCCAGCAGCCCACGACCCTACCAGGACAGGGGGCATGATGGCTACACCTTC	CASSPRPYQDRGHDGYTF
TRBV12-3/TRBV12-4	TRBJ2-3	NA	NA	TGTGCCAGCAGTCCCCACGGCGGGCGCACAGATACGCAGTATTTT	CASSPHGGRTDTQYF
TRBV7-3	TRBJ2-5	NA	NA	TGTGCCAGCAGCCCCCTGGGGGCTCCACAAGAGACCCAGTACTTC	CASSPLGAPQETQYF
TRBV12-3/TRBV12-4	TRBJ2-7	NA	NA	TGTGCCAGCAGTTTAGGCATTTGGACACCCGTGAGCTCCTACGAGCAGTACTTC	CASSLGIWTPVSSYEQYF
TRBV7-2	TRBJ2-3	NA	few	TGTGCCAGCAGCCAGCTCCCGGGTACGCAGTATTTT	CASSQLPGTQYF
TRBV19	TRBJ2-1	TRBD2	NA	TGTGCCAGTAGTGGGCGGGAGTGGTTCGATGAGCAGTTCTTC	CASSGREWFDEQFF
TRBV9	TRBJ2-1	NA	NA	TGTGCCAGCAGCGTTAGGTGGGGGGCGAAGGGCAATGAGCAGTTCTTC	CASSVRWGAKGNEQFF
TRBV6-1	TRBJ2-7	NA	NA	TGTGCCAGCAACGACAGCTACGAGCAGTACTTC	CASNDSYEQYF
TRBV9	TRBJ2-2	NA	NA	TGTGCCAGCAGCGGGGGAGGGGGGTATCCCGGGGAGCTGTTTTTT	CASSGGGGYPGELFF
TRBV6-6	TRBJ2-1	NA	NA	TGTGCCAGCAGTTACTCGGCGGGGAGGAATGAGCAGTTCTTC	CASSYSAGRNEQFF
TRBV5-8	TRBJ2-2	TRBD1	NA	TGTGCCAGCACCCCCCGACAGGGAAGGGCCGGGGAGCTGTTTTTT	CASTPRQGRAGELFF
TRBV4-3	TRBJ2-5	TRBD2	NA	TGCGCCAGCAGCCAAGAGGCTAGCGGGGGCCTGGAGACCCAGTACTTC	CASSQEASGGLETQYF
TRBV7-9	TRBJ2-3	NA	few	TGTGCCAGCAGCTTTGACCGGACTCGCACAGATACGCAGTATTTT	CASSFDRTRTDTQYF
TRBV5-1	TRBJ2-1	TRBD1	NA	TGCGCCAGCAGCTCGGGACAGCGCCCTGATGAGCAGTTCTTC	CASSSGQRPDEQFF
TRBV5-1	TRBJ2-5	TRBD1	NA	TGCGCCAGCGGCCGGGACAGGGCTCAAGAGACCCAGTACTTC	CASGRDRAQETQYF
TRBV18	TRBJ2-5	TRBD2	NA	TGTGCCAGCTCGCCGCTGGCTAGCGGGGGAGAGACCCAGTACTTC	CASSPLASGGETQYF
TRBV7-9	TRBJ2-1	TRBD2	few	TGTGCCAGCAGCCACCAGCGGGGGGGCCTTGGAAATGAGCAGTTCTTC	CASSHQRGGLGNEQFF
TRBV12-3/TRBV12-4	TRBJ2-3	NA	NA	TGTGCCAGCAGTTTAATAAGGGGTGAGGGCACAGATACGCAGTATTTT	CASSLIRGEGTDTQYF
TRBV20-1	TRBJ2-5	TRBD1	many	TGCAGTCTAAGTCGGCGACAGGGGACGCGTGAGCAGTACTTC	CSLSRRQGTREQYF
TRBV29-1	TRBJ2-1	TRBD1	many	TGCAGCGGGGATGGACAGGTGGACAATGAGCAGTTCTTC	CSGDGQVDNEQFF
TRBV7-2	TRBJ2-1	NA	once	TGTGCCAGCAGCTTCTTCGACGGGACTGGGAATGAGCAGTTCTTC	CASSFFDGTGNEQFF